Following are 30 T cell receptor beta chains from one sample sequenced in a study of blood T cell repertoires in COVID-19. Generated by immunoSEQ multiplex PCR, the TCRdb table keeps only in-frame clones and is missing some. The sample contains 95,000 to 100,000 clones, 80% to 95% of which appear only once. The sequencing input was peripheral blood. The receptors were sampled from a man aged 50 to 60 with active COVID-19.

V usage is TRBV28 and J usage is TRBJ2-5, with 9 bases matching TRBD2. J lost 11 bases, V lost 7 bases, and 8 bases had no gene match. The CDR3 sequence is 12 residues long. In germline, CDR1 is MDHEN, CDR2 SYDVKM. The CDR3 protein is CASKSAGGPQYF. As DNA, the CDR3 is TGTGCCAGCAAATCGGCGGGAGGGCCACAGTACTTC.

The V gene is TRBV5-1, the J gene TRBJ1-1; TRBD1 aligns across 10 bases. Germline V gene data show CDR1 as SGHRS and CDR2 as YFSETQ. The V and J ends lost 0 bases and 1 base, in that order; junction bases with no gene match: 3. The length of the CDR3 is 16 residues. The CDR3 loop reads CASSLGGQGRNTEAFF. As DNA, the CDR3 is TGCGCCAGCAGCTTGGGGGGACAGGGGAGGAACACTGAAGCTTTCTTT.

This clone was seen a few times. The chain is built from TRBV4-1 and TRBJ1-2; TRBD1 is a possible D gene (5 bases). The CDR3 sequence is 15 residues long. Looked up from germline, CDR1 is MGHRA and CDR2 is YSYEKL. V was cut by 0 bases and J by 4 bases, with 12 bases left in between. CDR3 in DNA: TGCGCCAGCAGCCAAGATAATTTCCAGGGCTATGGCTACACCTTC. Translated: CASSQDNFQGYGYTF.

The rearrangement joins TRBV5-1 to TRBJ1-1; 8 positions match TRBD1. Germline V gene data show CDR1 as SGHRS and CDR2 as YFSETQ. CDR3 length: 14 residues. V shed 4 bases and J 3 bases; nucleotides not matched to a gene: 5. The CDR3 DNA reads TGCGCCAGCAGCACAACAGGGGGAGACACTGAAGCTTTCTTT. Protein sequence: CASSTTGGDTEAFF.

CDR3 DNA sequence: TGTGCCAGCAGCAAAGGGGGTGTAGCGGGAGGGCACAGGGATGAGCAGTTCTTC. Translation gives CASSKGGVAGGHRDEQFF. The rearrangement links TRBV21-1 to TRBJ2-1; TRBD2 is taken as the D call from the table, unchecked against the DNA. TRBV21-1 is a recognized pseudogene. CDR3 length: 18 residues.

The chain joins TRBV6-6 to TRBJ2-7, with 9 bases lining up with TRBD2. Germline assignment: CDR1 MNHNY and CDR2 SVGAGI (reference sequence). The V gene end was trimmed by 11 bases and the J gene end by 3 bases; junction bases not matched to a gene: 8. CDR3 length: 13 amino acids. The CDR3 loop reads CAAGSGRIYEQYF. The CDR3 nucleotides read TGTGCCGCCGGTAGCGGGAGAATCTACGAGCAGTACTTC.

The V gene is TRBV19, the J gene TRBJ2-1; 8 nucleotides align to TRBD2. In germline, CDR1 is LNHDA, CDR2 SQIVND (reference sequence). V gave up 8 bases and J gave up 7 bases; unmatched junction bases: 7. This CDR3 contains 13 residues. The DNA for the CDR3 is TGTGCCAGTCGTGGACTAGCATTGAATGAGCAGTTCTTC. Translation gives CASRGLALNEQFF.

The chain is built from TRBV6-5 and TRBJ2-7, with TRBD2 matching over 10 bases. CDR1 MNHEY and CDR2 SVGAGI come from the germline V gene. The CDR3 loop spans 16 amino acids. V shed 0 bases, J shed 5 bases, and the junction held 7 bases outside the gene matches. CDR3 sequence reads: CASSYSLAGSRDEQYF. DNA of the CDR3: TGTGCCAGCAGTTACTCACTAGCGGGAAGTCGAGACGAGCAGTACTTC.

The CDR3 nucleotides read TGTGCCAGCGGTCCCGGAAGCGGATCAACCTACGAGCAGTACTTC. Amino acids: CASGPGSGSTYEQYF. V usage is TRBV27 and J usage is TRBJ2-7, with D maybe TRBD2 (5 bases). The V and J ends lost 8 bases and 2 bases respectively, with 19 bases between them. The CDR3 extends over 15 amino acids. Germline assignment: CDR1 MNHEY and CDR2 SMNVEV (reference sequence).

The chain links TRBV7-8 to TRBJ2-5, with D possibly TRBD2 on 6 matching bases. The CDR3 is 15 amino acids. The ends were cut back, 5 bases at V and 4 bases at J, with 17 bases in the middle. The germline V gene has CDR1 SGHVS and CDR2 FQNEAQ. The CDR3 DNA follows: TGTGCCAGCAGCCCGGGGACGGGAGAGGGAGAGACCCAGTACTTC. Its translation is CASSPGTGEGETQYF. Full variable domain (rest looked up from reference TRBV7-8 and TRBJ2-5): GAGVSQSPRYKVAKRGQDVALRCDPISGHVSLFWYQQALGQGPEFLTYFQNEAQLDKSGLPSDRFFAERPEGSVSTLKIQRTQQEDSAVYLCASSPGTGEGETQYFGPGTRLLVL.

This chain joins TRBV6-5 and TRBJ1-1, with TRBD1 identical over 7 bases. Germline V CDR1 and CDR2: MNHEY, SVGAGI. V was clipped by 5 bases and J by 3 bases; unmatched bases: 6. There are 14 residues in the CDR3. Here the CDR3 DNA reads TGTGCCAGCAGTCCGGGACAGACCTACACTGAAGCTTTCTTT. Protein sequence: CASSPGQTYTEAFF.

The CDR3 nucleotides are TGTGCCAGCAGCTCGAGAGTTAACTATGGCTACACCTTC. It translates to CASSSRVNYGYTF. The chain combines TRBV11-2 with TRBJ1-2, with unresolved D. Trimming left V 4 bases short and J 1 base short, with 7 bases between. The CDR3 length is 13 residues. Germline-derived CDR1 and CDR2 are SGHAT and FQNNGV. The full variable domain, completed using reference TRBV11-2 and TRBJ1-2, is EAGVAQSPRYKIIEKRQSVAFWCNPISGHATLYWYQQILGQGPKLLIQFQNNGVVDDSQLPKDRFSAERLKGVDSTLKIQPAKLEDSAVYLCASSSRVNYGYTFGSGTRLTVV.

The genes are TRBV7-8 and TRBJ1-5, with D possibly matching TRBD1 (5 bases). Germline CDR1 and CDR2: SGHVS and FQNEAQ. V was trimmed by 2 bases and J by 12 bases, leaving 14 bases between them. The CDR3 spans 13 residues. The CDR3 here is CASSLYWGGDQHF. In DNA form, the CDR3 reads TGTGCCAGCAGCTTATATTGGGGGGGGGACCAGCATTTT.

The gene calls are TRBV5-1 and TRBJ2-7; perhaps TRBD1 as D (6 bases). The V end lost 4 bases, the J end lost 0 bases, and 20 bases lay between the germline ends. The CDR3 is made up of 17 amino acids. Germline CDR1 and CDR2: SGHRS and YFSETQ. The CDR3 DNA sequence: TGCGCCAGCAGCAACGGACAGCCTGGAATGAGCTCCTACGAGCAGTACTTC. Its translation is CASSNGQPGMSSYEQYF.

CDR3 in amino acids: CASSPQQQGLKNEQYF. CDR3 nucleotides: TGTGCCAGCTCACCACAACAACAGGGATTGAAAAACGAGCAGTACTTC. This chain joins TRBV18 and TRBJ2-7; maybe TRBD1 (6 bases). CDR1 is KGHSH and CDR2 is LQKENI in the germline V gene. The CDR3 spans 16 residues. Trimming removed 1 base from V and 5 bases from J, with 18 bases in between.

The J gene is TRBJ2-1, the V gene TRBV5-8; tentatively, D is TRBD1 (5 bases). From germline, CDR1 is SGHTS and CDR2 YDEGEE. The CDR3 spans 13 residues. V lost 0 bases and J 5 bases, leaving 6 bases between the germline ends. The CDR3 bases are TGTGCCAGCAGCTTGGGCAGGGACAATGAGCAGTTCTTC. Its translation is CASSLGRDNEQFF.

The chain combines TRBV28 with TRBJ2-7; no definite D call. V shed 8 bases and J shed 2 bases, with 22 bases lying between them. The V gene's germline CDR1 is MDHEN and CDR2 SYDVKM. The CDR3 is made up of 16 amino acids. The CDR3 DNA reads TGTGCCAGCTTCCCCTCCCATAGCAGTGAGACCTACGAGCAGTACTTC. Protein sequence: CASFPSHSSETYEQYF.

The chain has TRBV30 and TRBJ2-1; 9 nucleotides agree with TRBD1. V was clipped by 0 bases and J by 2 bases; unmatched bases: 2. This CDR3 has 15 residues. CDR1 and CDR2 from the germline V gene are GTSNPN and SVGIG (reference sequence). DNA of the CDR3: TGTGCCTGGAGTGTAAGACAGGGGGCCTACAATGAGCAGTTCTTC. Protein sequence: CAWSVRQGAYNEQFF.

The V call is TRBV6-5, the J call TRBJ1-1, with D tentatively TRBD1 (5 bases). CDR3 length equals 11 residues. Trimming cost V 8 bases and J 4 bases, with 8 bases left between them. Looked up from germline, CDR1 is MNHEY and CDR2 is SVGAGI. The CDR3 loop reads CASGQGTEAFF. The CDR3 DNA sequence: TGTGCCAGCGGCCAGGGCACTGAAGCTTTCTTT.

V usage is TRBV5-1 and J usage is TRBJ2-1, with TRBD2 matching over 11 bases. The CDR3 has 16 residues. Germline values: CDR1 SGHRS, CDR2 YFSETQ. The trim removed 0 bases at V and 6 bases at J, leaving 5 bases unmatched. The CDR3 DNA is TGCGCCAGCAGCTTGGTGGTAGCGGGAGGGCCCAATGAGCAGTTCTTC. Its protein product is CASSLVVAGGPNEQFF.

This chain connects TRBV6-5 to TRBJ1-1; tentatively, D is TRBD1 (5 bases). The CDR3 sequence is 14 residues long. Trimming stripped 8 bases from V and 5 bases from J, with 18 bases between. The germline CDR1 and CDR2 sequences are MNHEY and SVGAGI. DNA of the CDR3: TGTGCCAGCTGTCTAGAGAGGGGAGGGACTGAAGCTTTCTTT. Its protein is CASCLERGGTEAFF.

The rearrangement uses TRBV2 and TRBJ2-7; 12 bases fit TRBD2. This CDR3 has 14 amino acids. CDR1 and CDR2 from the germline V gene are SNHLY and FYNNEI. J was trimmed by 6 bases and V by 6 bases; bases with no gene match: 6. The CDR3 is CASRILAGGLEQYF. DNA of the CDR3: TGTGCCAGCAGGATCCTAGCGGGAGGGCTCGAGCAGTACTTC.

The V and J genes are TRBV5-1 and TRBJ1-1, with D uncertain. Germline assignment: CDR1 SGHRS and CDR2 YFSETQ. The V end was cut by 4 bases, the J end by 4 bases, with 11 bases between. This CDR3 comprises 13 residues. Here the CDR3 reads CASSQSQATEAFF. The DNA of the CDR3 is TGCGCCAGCAGCCAATCTCAGGCCACTGAAGCTTTCTTT.

The gene calls are TRBV7-2 and TRBJ2-5, with 7 bases that match TRBD1. This CDR3 is built from 16 residues. Germline-derived CDR1 and CDR2 are SGHTA and FQGNSA. V shed 5 bases, J shed 9 bases, and the junction held 18 bases outside the gene matches. The CDR3 bases are TGTGCCAGCAGCGTTACAGGGGAATGGATGGGTAGGGCCCAGTACTTC. Encoded protein: CASSVTGEWMGRAQYF.

The gene calls are TRBV6-5 and TRBJ2-2; TRBD1 might be the D (6 bases). The ends were cut back, 0 bases at V and 8 bases at J, with 16 bases in the middle. Germline CDR1 MNHEY, CDR2 SVGAGI. The CDR3 is made up of 16 amino acids. In DNA, the CDR3 is TGTGCCAGCAGTTACTCCTCAGGGGTACTCCCGGGGGAGCTGTTTTTT. Translated: CASSYSSGVLPGELFF.

The rearrangement links TRBV6-5 to TRBJ2-7; the match to TRBD2 covers 11 bases. With 9 bases clipped from V and 3 bases from J, the junction kept 1 base outside the gene matches. The CDR3 is 12 residues long. The germline gives CDR1 MNHEY, CDR2 SVGAGI. The CDR3 sequence is CASGLAGYEQYF. In DNA form, the CDR3 reads TGTGCCAGTGGACTAGCGGGCTACGAGCAGTACTTC.

The chain joins TRBV4-1 to TRBJ2-7; D remains unclear. CDR3 length equals 13 residues. CDR1 MGHRA and CDR2 YSYEKL come from the germline V gene. V was trimmed by 3 bases and J by 3 bases, leaving 9 bases between them. The CDR3 DNA reads TGCGCCAGCAGCCAGGAGTTTAGCTACGAGCAGTACTTC. Its protein product is CASSQEFSYEQYF.

This clone has more than one count but fewer than ten. The gene calls are TRBV18 and TRBJ1-1, with 7 bases fitting TRBD1. Trimming at V came to 4 bases and at J to 4 bases, leaving 6 bases not matched to a gene. The CDR3 has 14 amino acids. Per germline, CDR1 KGHSH and CDR2 LQKENI. The CDR3 coding sequence is TGTGCCAGCTCACAGGGGGCATCGGGCACTGAAGCTTTCTTT. This sequence encodes CASSQGASGTEAFF.

The chain has TRBV7-2 and TRBJ1-1; D is uncertain. This CDR3 contains 13 residues. The germline CDR1 and CDR2 sequences are SGHTA and FQGNSA. V was cut by 1 base and J by 5 bases, with 8 bases left in between. This CDR3 is CASSLVGKTEAFF. CDR3 in DNA: TGTGCCAGCAGCTTAGTCGGTAAGACTGAAGCTTTCTTT.

The chain joins TRBV7-6 to TRBJ2-1; 11 positions agree with TRBD2. The germline V gene has CDR1 SGHVS and CDR2 FNYEAQ. The CDR3 is 15 amino acids. Trimming cost V 7 bases and J 5 bases; bases outside gene matches: 7. The CDR3 coding sequence is TGTGCCAGCACCGCCGGGACTAGCGGTCACAATGAGCAGTTCTTC. Protein: CASTAGTSGHNEQFF.